A selection of T cell receptor beta chains follows, all from one sample in a study of memory CD4+ T cells and cytomegalovirus serostatus. TCRdb's table, derived via immunoSEQ multiplex PCR, lists solely in-frame clones and lacks some. The table has about 62,000 clones, about 80% seen once. Sequencing was carried out using memory CD4+ T cells from blood. These receptors were obtained from an adult in good health and CMV-seropositive. Both conserved end residues are part of each CDR3. The D gene is left open where the match is weak. Only some rows state a clone size, as once, few, many or a class for expanded clones.

j_call,d_call,clone_size,v_call,cdr3_aa,cdr3_nt
TRBJ1-3,TRBD1,.,TRBV27,CASSLSGQGYNTIYF,TGTGCCAGCAGTTTATCGGGACAGGGATACAACACCATATATTTT
TRBJ2-7,.,once,TRBV15,CATSRDAGQISYEQYF,TGTGCCACCAGCAGAGATGCGGGACAGATCTCCTACGAGCAGTACTTC
TRBJ1-2,.,.,TRBV4-1,CASSQVGHYGYTF,TGCGCCAGCAGCCAAGTTGGGCACTATGGCTACACCTTC
TRBJ1-5,.,.,TRBV28,CASSWSNQPQHF,TGTGCCAGCAGTTGGAGCAATCAGCCCCAGCATTTT
TRBJ2-7,.,.,TRBV2,CASSGSTGVYEQYF,TGTGCCAGCAGTGGCTCGACAGGAGTCTACGAGCAGTACTTC
TRBJ2-5,TRBD1,.,TRBV15,CATSRGRLDRVQETQYF,TGTGCCACCAGCAGAGGCCGCCTAGACAGGGTCCAAGAGACCCAGTACTTC
TRBJ2-7,TRBD1,.,TRBV29-1,CSVVGTAYEQYF,TGCAGCGTCGTAGGGACAGCCTACGAGCAGTACTTC
TRBJ1-2,.,.,TRBV19,CASSPSGDNYGYTF,TGTGCCAGTAGCCCTTCTGGGGATAACTATGGCTACACCTTC
TRBJ1-3,TRBD1,.,TRBV15,CATSPGDRLLSGNTIYF,TGTGCCACCAGCCCCGGGGACAGACTACTCTCTGGAAACACCATATATTTT
TRBJ1-1,.,.,TRBV29-1,CSSEERPNTEAFF,TGCAGCTCTGAAGAGCGGCCGAACACTGAAGCTTTCTTT
TRBJ1-6,.,.,TRBV5-1,CASSLKLDSPLHF,TGCGCCAGCAGCTTGAAGTTGGATTCACCCCTCCACTTT
TRBJ1-1,TRBD1,few,TRBV6-6,CASSARGQGYEAFF,TGTGCCAGCAGTGCAAGGGGGCAGGGCTATGAAGCTTTCTTT
TRBJ2-7,.,.,TRBV9,CASSPRWEAYEQYF,TGTGCCAGCAGCCCTCGGTGGGAAGCTTACGAGCAGTACTTC
TRBJ2-7,.,.,TRBV7-9,CASSFHSSYEQYF,TGTGCCAGCAGCTTTCATAGCTCCTACGAGCAGTACTTC
TRBJ2-5,TRBD2,.,TRBV4-1,CASSQTSRKLETQYF,TGCGCCAGCAGCCAGACTAGCCGAAAGTTAGAGACCCAGTACTTC
TRBJ2-3,.,few,TRBV19,CASSIDWLSDTQYF,TGTGCCAGTAGTATAGATTGGCTTTCAGATACGCAGTATTTT
TRBJ2-3,TRBD2,.,TRBV9,CASSVDGGRASDTQYF,TGTGCCAGCAGCGTAGACGGCGGGAGAGCATCAGATACGCAGTATTTT
TRBJ2-4,TRBD1,.,TRBV9,CASSDDRGGSKNIQYF,TGTGCCAGCAGCGACGACAGGGGTGGTTCCAAAAACATTCAGTACTTC